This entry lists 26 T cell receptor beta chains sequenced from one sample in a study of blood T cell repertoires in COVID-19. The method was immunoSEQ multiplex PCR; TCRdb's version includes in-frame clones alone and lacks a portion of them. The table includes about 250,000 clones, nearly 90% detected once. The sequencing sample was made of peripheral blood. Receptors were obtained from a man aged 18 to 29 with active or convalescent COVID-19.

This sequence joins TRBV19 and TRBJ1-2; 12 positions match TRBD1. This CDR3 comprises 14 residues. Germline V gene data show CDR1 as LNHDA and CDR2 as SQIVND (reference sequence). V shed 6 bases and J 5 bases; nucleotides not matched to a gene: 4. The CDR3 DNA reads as TGTGCCAGTAGGCCGGGACAGGGGGCGTATGGCTACACCTTC. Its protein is CASRPGQGAYGYTF.

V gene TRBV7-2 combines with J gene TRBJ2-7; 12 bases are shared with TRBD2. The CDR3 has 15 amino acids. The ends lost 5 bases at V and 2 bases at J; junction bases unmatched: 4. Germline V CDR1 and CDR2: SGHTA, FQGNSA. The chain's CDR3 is CASSVTSGSTYEQYF. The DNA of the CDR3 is TGTGCCAGCAGCGTGACTAGCGGGAGTACCTACGAGCAGTACTTC.

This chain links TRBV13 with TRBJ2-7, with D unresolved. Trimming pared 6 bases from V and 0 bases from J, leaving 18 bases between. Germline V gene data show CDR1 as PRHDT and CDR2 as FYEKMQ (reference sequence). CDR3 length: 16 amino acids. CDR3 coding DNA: TGTGCCAGCAGACAATATAATAGACTGAGCTCCTACGAGCAGTACTTC. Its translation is CASRQYNRLSSYEQYF.

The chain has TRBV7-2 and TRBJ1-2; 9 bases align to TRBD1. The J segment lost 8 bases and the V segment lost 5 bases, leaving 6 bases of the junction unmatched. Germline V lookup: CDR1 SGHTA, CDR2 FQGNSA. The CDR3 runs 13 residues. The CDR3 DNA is TGTGCCAGCAGCAAACAGGGGGCTAAGGGCTACACCTTC. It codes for CASSKQGAKGYTF.

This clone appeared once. CDR3 loop: CASRIAGDETQYF. The CDR3 bases are TGTGCCAGCAGGATAGCGGGAGACGAGACCCAGTACTTC. This chain uses TRBV6-4 with TRBJ2-5; the match to TRBD2 covers 9 bases. The V and J ends lost 6 bases and 5 bases, in that order; junction bases with no gene match: 4. CDR1 is MRHNA, CDR2 SNTAGT, per germline. The CDR3 runs 13 residues.

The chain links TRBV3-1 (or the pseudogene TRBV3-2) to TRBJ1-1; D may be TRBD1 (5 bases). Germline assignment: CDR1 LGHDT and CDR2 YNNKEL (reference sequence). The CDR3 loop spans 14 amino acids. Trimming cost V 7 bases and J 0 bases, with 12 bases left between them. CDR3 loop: CASTPQVMNTEAFF. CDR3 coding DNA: TGTGCCAGCACCCCACAGGTGATGAACACTGAAGCTTTCTTT.

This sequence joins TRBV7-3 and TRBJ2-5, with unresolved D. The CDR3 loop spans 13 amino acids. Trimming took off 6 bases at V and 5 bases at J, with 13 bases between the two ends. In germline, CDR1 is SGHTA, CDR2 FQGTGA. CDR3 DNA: TGTGCCAGCAGTCCCAGTACCGGGGAGACCCAGTACTTC. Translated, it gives CASSPSTGETQYF.

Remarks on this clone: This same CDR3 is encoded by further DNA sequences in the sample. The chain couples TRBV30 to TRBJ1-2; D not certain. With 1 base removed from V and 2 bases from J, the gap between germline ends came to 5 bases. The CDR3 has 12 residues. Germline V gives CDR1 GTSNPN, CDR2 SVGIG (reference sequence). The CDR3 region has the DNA TGTGCCTGGAGTGGACAAAACTATGGCTACACCTTC. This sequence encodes CAWSGQNYGYTF.

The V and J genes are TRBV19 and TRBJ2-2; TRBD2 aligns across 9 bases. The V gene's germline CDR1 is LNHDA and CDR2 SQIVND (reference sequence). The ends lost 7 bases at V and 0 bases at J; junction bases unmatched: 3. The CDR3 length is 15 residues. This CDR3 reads CASTRLAANTGELFF. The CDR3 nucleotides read TGTGCCAGTACTCGACTAGCGGCGAACACCGGGGAGCTGTTTTTT.

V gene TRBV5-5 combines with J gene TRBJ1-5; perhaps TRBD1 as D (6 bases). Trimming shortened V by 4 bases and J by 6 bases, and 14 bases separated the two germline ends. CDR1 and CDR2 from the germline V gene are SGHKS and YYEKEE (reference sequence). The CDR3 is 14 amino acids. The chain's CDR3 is CASSVLDRLQPQHF. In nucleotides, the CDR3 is TGTGCCAGCAGCGTACTGGACAGACTTCAGCCCCAGCATTTT.

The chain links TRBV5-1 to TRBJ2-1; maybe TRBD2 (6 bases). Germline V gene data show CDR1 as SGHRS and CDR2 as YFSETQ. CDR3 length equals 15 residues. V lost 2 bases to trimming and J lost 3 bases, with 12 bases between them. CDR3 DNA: TGCGCCAGCAGCTTCTTCGGGAGAGGCTACAATGAGCAGTTCTTC. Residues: CASSFFGRGYNEQFF.

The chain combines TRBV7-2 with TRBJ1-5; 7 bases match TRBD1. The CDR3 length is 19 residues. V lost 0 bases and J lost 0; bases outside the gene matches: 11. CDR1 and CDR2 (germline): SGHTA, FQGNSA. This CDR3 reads CASSLAGDREPHSNQPQHF. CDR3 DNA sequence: TGTGCCAGCAGCTTAGCAGGTGACAGGGAGCCACATAGCAATCAGCCCCAGCATTTT.

As DNA, the CDR3 is TGTGCCAGCAGCTTCTTTCCGGGACTAGGCCCTAAGGAGCAGTACTTC. It codes for CASSFFPGLGPKEQYF. The chain uses TRBV5-6 and TRBJ2-7; the match to TRBD2 covers 8 bases. The ends lost 2 bases at V and 7 bases at J; junction bases unmatched: 14. The CDR3 totals 16 residues. Germline CDR1 is SGHDT and CDR2 is YYEEEE.

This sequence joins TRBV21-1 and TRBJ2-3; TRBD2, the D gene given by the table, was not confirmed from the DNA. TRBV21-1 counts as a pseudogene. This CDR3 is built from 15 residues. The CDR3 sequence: CASSPTSGGADTQYF. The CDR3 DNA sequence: TGTGCCAGCAGCCCGACTAGCGGGGGGGCGGATACGCAGTATTTT.

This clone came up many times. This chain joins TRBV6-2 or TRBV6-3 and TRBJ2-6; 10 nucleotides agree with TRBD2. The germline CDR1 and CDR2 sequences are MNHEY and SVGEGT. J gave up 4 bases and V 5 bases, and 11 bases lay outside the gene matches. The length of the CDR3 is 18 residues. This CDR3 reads CASSVSGTSDYGANVLTF. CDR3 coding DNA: TGTGCCAGCAGTGTCTCCGGGACTAGCGACTACGGGGCCAACGTCCTGACTTTC.

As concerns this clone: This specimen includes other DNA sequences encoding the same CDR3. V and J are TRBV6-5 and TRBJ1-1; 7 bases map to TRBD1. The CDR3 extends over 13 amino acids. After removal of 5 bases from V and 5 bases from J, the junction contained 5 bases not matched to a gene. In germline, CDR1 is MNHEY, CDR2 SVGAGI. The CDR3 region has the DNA TGTGCCAGCAGTCCAACAGGGGTAACTGAAGCTTTCTTT. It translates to CASSPTGVTEAFF.

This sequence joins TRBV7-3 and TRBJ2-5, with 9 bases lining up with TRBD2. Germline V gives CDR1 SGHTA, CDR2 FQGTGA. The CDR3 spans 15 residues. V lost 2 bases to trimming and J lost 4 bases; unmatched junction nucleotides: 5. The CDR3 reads CASSLDSGRGETQYF. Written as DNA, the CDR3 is TGTGCCAGCAGCTTAGATAGCGGGAGAGGAGAGACCCAGTACTTC.

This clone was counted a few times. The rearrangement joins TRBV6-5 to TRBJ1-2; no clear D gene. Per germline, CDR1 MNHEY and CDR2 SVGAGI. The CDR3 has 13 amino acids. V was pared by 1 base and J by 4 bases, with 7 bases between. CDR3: CASSYLGSYGYTF. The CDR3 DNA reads TGTGCCAGCAGTTACTTGGGCAGCTATGGCTACACCTTC.

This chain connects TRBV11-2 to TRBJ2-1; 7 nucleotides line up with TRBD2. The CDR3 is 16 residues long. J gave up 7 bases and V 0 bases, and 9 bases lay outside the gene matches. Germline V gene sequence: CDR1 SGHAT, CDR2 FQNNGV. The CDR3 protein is CASSLDWLAATNEQFF. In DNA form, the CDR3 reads TGTGCCAGCAGCTTAGATTGGCTAGCGGCTACGAATGAGCAGTTCTTC.

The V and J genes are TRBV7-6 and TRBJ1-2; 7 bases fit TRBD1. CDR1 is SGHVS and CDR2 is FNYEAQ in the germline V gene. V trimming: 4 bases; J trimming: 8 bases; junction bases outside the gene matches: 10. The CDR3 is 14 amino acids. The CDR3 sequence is CASSSPGTDFGYTF. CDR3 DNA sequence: TGTGCCAGCAGCTCGCCGGGGACAGATTTCGGCTACACCTTC.

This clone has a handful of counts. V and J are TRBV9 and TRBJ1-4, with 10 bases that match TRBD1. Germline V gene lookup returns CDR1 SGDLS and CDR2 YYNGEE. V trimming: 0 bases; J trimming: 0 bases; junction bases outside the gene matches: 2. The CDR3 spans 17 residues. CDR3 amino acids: CASSVDGQGATNEKLFF. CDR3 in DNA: TGTGCCAGCAGCGTAGACGGACAGGGGGCAACTAATGAAAAACTGTTTTTT.

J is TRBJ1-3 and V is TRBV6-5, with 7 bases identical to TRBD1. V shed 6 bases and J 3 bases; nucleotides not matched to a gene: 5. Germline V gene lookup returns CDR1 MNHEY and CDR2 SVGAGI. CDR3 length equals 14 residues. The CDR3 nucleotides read TGTGCCAGCAGGTATCCAGGGGGTGGAAACACCATATATTTT. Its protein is CASRYPGGGNTIYF.

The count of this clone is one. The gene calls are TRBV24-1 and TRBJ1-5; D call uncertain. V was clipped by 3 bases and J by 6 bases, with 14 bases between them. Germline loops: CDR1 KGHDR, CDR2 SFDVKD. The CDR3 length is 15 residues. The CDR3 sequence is CATSDPDREGQPQHF. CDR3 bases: TGTGCCACCAGTGATCCGGACCGGGAGGGTCAGCCCCAGCATTTT.

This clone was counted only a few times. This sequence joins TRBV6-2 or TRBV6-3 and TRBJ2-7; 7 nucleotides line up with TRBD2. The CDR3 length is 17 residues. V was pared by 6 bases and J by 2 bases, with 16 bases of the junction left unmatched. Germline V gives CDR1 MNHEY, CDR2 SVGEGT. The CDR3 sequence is CASSPYGRDGGTYEQYF. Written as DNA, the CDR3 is TGTGCCAGCAGCCCTTATGGGCGGGACGGGGGGACCTACGAGCAGTACTTC.

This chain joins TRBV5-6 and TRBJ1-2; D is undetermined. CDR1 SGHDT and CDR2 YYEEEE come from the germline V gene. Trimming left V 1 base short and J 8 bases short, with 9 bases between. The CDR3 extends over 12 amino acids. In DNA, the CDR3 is TGTGCCAGCAGCTTGAGCGGCGGGGGCTACACCTTC. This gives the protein CASSLSGGGYTF. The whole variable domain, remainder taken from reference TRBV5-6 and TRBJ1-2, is DAGVTQSPTHLIKTRGQQVTLRCSPKSGHDTVSWYQQALGQGPQFIFQYYEEEERQRGNFPDRFSGHQFPNYSSELNVNALLLGDSALYLCASSLSGGGYTFGSGTRLTVV.

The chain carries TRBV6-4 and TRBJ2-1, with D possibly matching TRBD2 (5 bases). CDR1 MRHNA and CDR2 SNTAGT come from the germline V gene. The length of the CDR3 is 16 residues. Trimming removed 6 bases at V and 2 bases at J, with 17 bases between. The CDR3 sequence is CASSPRTSLAYNEQFF. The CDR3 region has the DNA TGTGCCAGCAGCCCCCGAACTAGTTTGGCCTACAATGAGCAGTTCTTC.